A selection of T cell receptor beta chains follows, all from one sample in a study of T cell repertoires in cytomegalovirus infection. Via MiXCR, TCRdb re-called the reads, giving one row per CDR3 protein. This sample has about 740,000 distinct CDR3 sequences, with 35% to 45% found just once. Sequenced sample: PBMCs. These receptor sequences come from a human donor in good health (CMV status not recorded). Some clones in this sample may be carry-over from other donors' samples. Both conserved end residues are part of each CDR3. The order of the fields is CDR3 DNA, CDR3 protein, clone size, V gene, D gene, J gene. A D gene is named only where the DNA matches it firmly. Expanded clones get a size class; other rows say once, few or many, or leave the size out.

CDR3 DNA: TGTGCCAGCAGCCAATTAGCGGGGGAGTTAGCCAAAAACATTCAGTACTTC
CDR3 protein: CASSQLAGELAKNIQYF
clone size: .
V gene: TRBV7-8
D gene: TRBD2
J gene: TRBJ2-4

CDR3 DNA: TGTGCCAGCAGCCTAATAGCGGGGGCGACCCCCAATGAGCAGTTCTTC
CDR3 protein: CASSLIAGATPNEQFF
clone size: many
V gene: TRBV7-3
D gene: TRBD2
J gene: TRBJ2-1

CDR3 DNA: TGTGCCAGCTCCCCTCTCGGACGGGTTAGCAATCAGCCCCAGCATTTT
CDR3 protein: CASSPLGRVSNQPQHF
clone size: .
V gene: TRBV18
D gene: .
J gene: TRBJ1-5

CDR3 DNA: TGTGCCAGCAGCCCGCTTTGGGGTGAGCGGGGGACCCAGTACTTC
CDR3 protein: CASSPLWGERGTQYF
clone size: .
V gene: TRBV11-2
D gene: TRBD2
J gene: TRBJ2-5

CDR3 DNA: TGCAGTGCTAGTGACAGGGGGCTCGAGCAGTACTTC
CDR3 protein: CSASDRGLEQYF
clone size: few
V gene: TRBV20-1
D gene: TRBD1
J gene: TRBJ2-7

CDR3 DNA: TGTGCCAGCAGCTTAGTGGACAGGGCCGATCAGCCCCAGCATTTT
CDR3 protein: CASSLVDRADQPQHF
clone size: few
V gene: TRBV7-2
D gene: TRBD1
J gene: TRBJ1-5

CDR3 DNA: TGTGCCAGCAGCTTTGGAGACAGTACCTACGAGCAGTACTTC
CDR3 protein: CASSFGDSTYEQYF
clone size: .
V gene: TRBV7-2
D gene: .
J gene: TRBJ2-7

CDR3 DNA: TGTGCCAGCAGTTTGGCCCTCTCGACAGGGAGGAACACTGAAGCTTTCTTT
CDR3 protein: CASSLALSTGRNTEAFF
clone size: few
V gene: TRBV28
D gene: TRBD1
J gene: TRBJ1-1

CDR3 DNA: TGTGCCAGCAGAGTGCGGACAGGGAACAATGAGCAGTTCTTC
CDR3 protein: CASRVRTGNNEQFF
clone size: few
V gene: TRBV27
D gene: TRBD1
J gene: TRBJ2-1

CDR3 DNA: TGTGCCAGCAGCTCTCGGACAGGAATCAAGAACACTGAAGCTTTCTTT
CDR3 protein: CASSSRTGIKNTEAFF
clone size: .
V gene: TRBV7-2
D gene: TRBD1
J gene: TRBJ1-1

CDR3 DNA: TGTGCCAGCAGCCAAGATATCCCCTTACCTTCACCCCTCCACTTT
CDR3 protein: CASSQDIPLPSPLHF
clone size: .
V gene: TRBV4-2
D gene: .
J gene: TRBJ1-6

CDR3 DNA: TGTGCCAGCAGACCCGTGGCACGGAACACCGGGGAGCTGTTTTTT
CDR3 protein: CASRPVARNTGELFF
clone size: .
V gene: TRBV11-2
D gene: .
J gene: TRBJ2-2

CDR3 DNA: TGTGCCAGCAGCCTAAACCCAGCGGGAGAGGCCGGGGAGCTGTTTTTT
CDR3 protein: CASSLNPAGEAGELFF
clone size: few
V gene: TRBV4-2
D gene: TRBD2
J gene: TRBJ2-2

CDR3 DNA: TGCGCCAGCAGACTCACTAGCGGGGGATACAATGAGCAGTTCTTC
CDR3 protein: CASRLTSGGYNEQFF
clone size: .
V gene: TRBV5-1
D gene: TRBD2
J gene: TRBJ2-1

CDR3 DNA: TGTGCCAGCAGCGGGACAGTGGGAGAGACCCAGTACTTC
CDR3 protein: CASSGTVGETQYF
clone size: .
V gene: TRBV6-5
D gene: TRBD1
J gene: TRBJ2-5

CDR3 DNA: TGTGCCATCAACCGGGAGTCGTCCCACGAGCAGTACTTC
CDR3 protein: CAINRESSHEQYF
clone size: .
V gene: TRBV10-3
D gene: .
J gene: TRBJ2-7

CDR3 DNA: TGTGCCAGCAGTGAAAGGGGACGGACGAACACTGAAGCTTTCTTT
CDR3 protein: CASSERGRTNTEAFF
clone size: few
V gene: TRBV2
D gene: .
J gene: TRBJ1-1

CDR3 DNA: TGTGCCAGCAGCCACCACGCGAATAGCAATCAGCCCCAGCATTTT
CDR3 protein: CASSHHANSNQPQHF
clone size: .
V gene: TRBV28
D gene: .
J gene: TRBJ1-5

CDR3 DNA: TGTGCCAGCAGCTTAAATACCCAGGGCTACGAGCAGTACTTC
CDR3 protein: CASSLNTQGYEQYF
clone size: .
V gene: TRBV7-9
D gene: .
J gene: TRBJ2-7

CDR3 DNA: TGTGCCAGCAGCTCCCGAGGAGTAGGCTACAATGAGCAGTTCTTC
CDR3 protein: CASSSRGVGYNEQFF
clone size: few
V gene: TRBV5-6
D gene: .
J gene: TRBJ2-1

CDR3 DNA: TGTGCCAGCAGCTTAGAGATAGCTAGCACAGATACGCAGTATTTT
CDR3 protein: CASSLEIASTDTQYF
clone size: .
V gene: TRBV11-3
D gene: .
J gene: TRBJ2-3